This T cell receptor (beta chain) was observed in a study of neoadjuvant anti-PD-1 for oral cavity cancer (dated by TCRdb to the early 2020s). At the level of the whole study: Before curative-intent surgical resection, most patients were given three to four biweekly doses of nivolumab at 3 mg/kg. Patients who did not progress were given a fourth nivolumab dose at about day 43 and had definitive surgical resection on days 50-56. Patients with complete response, partial response or stable disease by RECIST 1.1 were defined as responders, whereas patients with progression were defined as non-responders. The parent correlative cohort had approximately twelve patients and a response rate of over 25%.

Study-wide findings and limitations: TCR analyses included only three patients per response group, and the authors called for larger cohorts for validation. After neoadjuvant nivolumab, significantly higher T cell clonality (Gini index) was found within PBMCs in non-responders than in responders. Higher pretreatment blood Treg/Th17 ratios correlated with both higher pretreatment blood TCRbeta clonality and lower post-treatment tumor TCRbeta clonality.

PBMC libraries used mostly roughly 500 ng of input genomic DNA for deep sequencing, with six replicates per sample. Following the manufacturer's instructions, the team built TCRbeta libraries using the immunoSEQ hsTCRbeta kit. Sequencing of the completed libraries took place using an Illumina NovaSeq 6000 S4 flow cell after they had been pooled to roughly 2.9 nM. The authors processed their data as follows. The immunoSEQ Analyzer handled quality control and preprocessing of the raw data. The analysis was restricted to productive rearrangements, with each unique CDR3 amino acid sequence defining a clonotype. Repertoire clonality was estimated as the Gini-Simpson index, which was computed with the R package tcR. Student's t test was used to compare Gini indices, and Pearson correlation was used to assess associations with tumor size change. Imported from immuneACCESS, the table was reduced by TCRdb to in-frame sequences with V and J called. These copies leave out some clones; in studies compared against another copy, an unresolved V gene accounts for under half, and the cause of the remainder is not known. V and J calls and clone size come straight from that table; D and trimming were deduced from the DNA. The sample table shows tens of thousands of clones, and around 80% are seen once. The ten largest clonotypes hold 3% to 3.5% of the sample.

V gives up 7 bases and J gives up 2 bases, and the segment between their germline ends measures 23 bases. The CDR3 starts with the cysteine, ends with the phenylalanine, and has 17 residues. The retained sequence is limited to the CDR3, 51 bases, with the frame set at the first base. CDR1 and CDR2 are drawn from the germline V gene (reference sequence): LNHDA, SQIVND. Of note for this clone: The antigen this receptor binds is unknown. It has no much larger one-base neighbor in the sample; base qualities were not kept.

The time point label, read with the paper, signifies: before neoadjuvant nivolumab. Patients were newly diagnosed with stage II-IVA oral cavity squamous cell carcinoma and had received no prior systemic or radiation treatment. Everyone in the cohort had locally advanced, HPV-negative oral cavity squamous cell carcinoma. Peripheral blood mononuclear cells were analyzed directly, without maintenance or expansion in culture. The samples were obtained from a longitudinal correlative study of a single-arm phase II trial testing neoadjuvant nivolumab in oral cavity squamous cell carcinoma. Subject-matched pre- and post-treatment PBMCs and tumors from three responders and three non-responders underwent genomic DNA-based TCRbeta sequencing. Peripheral blood mononuclear cells were collected once before nivolumab treatment and again after treatment, at the time of surgery. Genomic DNA was isolated from PBMCs using the Maxwell RSC DNA from Cells kit.

The rearranged segments are TRBV19 and TRBJ1-1, with a weak D call of TRBD1 (5 bases match). The source was PBMCs, collected before nivolumab (anti-PD-1) treatment. The sequence came from a person between 40 and 79 years old with oral cavity squamous cell carcinoma. The CDR3 region reads CASTSSGTPRGNTEAFF. The DNA sequence is as follows: TGTGCCAGTACATCATCGGGGACCCCTCGTGGAAACACTGAAGCTTTCTTT.